Below, 8 T cell receptor beta chains from the same sample are listed, as sequenced in a study of CXCR3-negative and CXCR3-positive naive CD8 T cells. General study results and limits: Hydrophobicity of TRB CDR3s was greater in CXCR3-positive naive cells than in CXCR3-negative naive cells.

The method, 5' RACE with UMI labels, was used to prepare the TRB cDNA libraries. From its re-call of the 5' RACE reads, TCRdb lists each CDR3 protein once, without DNA. In total, the table holds around 84,000 distinct CDR3 sequences. These TCRs' antigens remain unknown. Material: naive CXCR3+ CD8+ T cells from blood. Subset described: CD45RO-CCR7+CD27+CD95- naive CD8+ T cells expressing CXCR3 (TNR3+). These receptors all come from a human donor in good health. Some clones in this sample may be carry-over from other donors' samples.

The gene calls are TRBV5-1 and TRBJ2-1; TCRdb names TRBD1, which stays unverified in the absence of DNA. CDR1 SGHRS and CDR2 YFSETQ come from the germline V gene. This CDR3 has 17 amino acids. The CDR3 reads CASSWRWRDPKNNEQFF.

The gene calls are TRBV7-9 and TRBJ2-1; TCRdb's D call of TRBD2 is untestable without DNA. The CDR3 totals 16 residues. Germline CDR1 and CDR2: SEHNR and FQNEAQ (reference sequence). The CDR3: CASRDPGSGRVYEQFF.

The V and J genes are TRBV29-1 and TRBJ2-1; TCRdb selects TRBD1, and the lack of DNA leaves this call unchecked. Per the germline V gene, CDR1 is SQVTM and CDR2 is ANQGSEA. The CDR3 has 13 amino acids. CDR3 region: CSANSGTDNEQFF.

J is TRBJ2-1 and V is TRBV7-3. The CDR3 runs 12 residues. Per the germline V gene, CDR1 is SGHTA and CDR2 is FQGTGA. The CDR3 protein is CASSLTGNEQFF.

The V gene is TRBV20-1, the J gene TRBJ1-2; the D gene TCRdb calls, TRBD1, cannot be checked with no DNA. The germline V gene encodes CDR1 DFQATT and CDR2 SNEGSKA (reference sequence). CDR3 length: 14 residues. CDR3 in amino acids: CSATPLQLGDGYTF.

The rearrangement uses TRBV23-1 and TRBJ2-7; TCRdb's D call, TRBD2, is unchecked because there is no DNA. TRBV23-1 is noted as an ORF with a role that remains uncertain. The CDR3 contains 19 residues. CDR3: CASSQSLKRQARPEYEQYF.

This chain links TRBV29-1 with TRBJ2-2. The V gene's germline CDR1 is SQVTM and CDR2 ANQGSEA. There are 13 residues in the CDR3. The CDR3 region is CSVEIGFPGELFF.

This chain uses TRBV20-1 with TRBJ2-7; TCRdb selects TRBD1, and the lack of DNA leaves this call unchecked. CDR3 length equals 14 residues. Germline lookup yields CDR1 DFQATT and CDR2 SNEGSKA (reference sequence). The CDR3 sequence: CSASSPQVAYEQYF.